This T cell receptor beta chain was recorded in a study of blood T cell repertoires in COVID-19. Study information: Samples representing acute and convalescent COVID-19 were sourced from the United States, Italy and Spain.

V was cut by 1 base and J by 4 bases, with 7 bases left in between. Looked up from germline, CDR1 is SGHVS and CDR2 is FQNEAQ. The CDR3 has 14 amino acids. Authors' processing steps: How many nucleated cells were present was estimated from reference gene primer amplification. Assay used: immunoSEQ multiplex PCR; TCRdb lists only in-frame clones, some missing. V, J and clone size derive from that table, while D and trimming were established from the DNA sequence. The sample lists hundreds of thousands of clones; 87% were seen once. The rearrangement joins TRBV7-8 to TRBJ1-4; tentatively, D is TRBD1 (6 bases). The clonotype originates from a woman younger than 35 who had recovered from COVID-19. The sequencing input was PBMCs or T cells enriched from blood (not recorded which). The DNA for the CDR3 is TGTGCCAGCAGCTTAGACAGGGATAATGAAAAACTGTTTTTT. As protein: CASSLDRDNEKLFF.